The 17 T cell receptor beta chains given below trace back to one sample, sequenced in a study of shared clonotypes between healthy human individuals. Terminally differentiated effector memory CD45RA+ cells were excluded from the naive CD8 cells, which were CD45RO-negative and positively selected for CCR7. This table comes from immunoSEQ multiplex PCR, and its TCRdb copy is limited to in-frame clones, with some not included. The sample has roughly 2,000,000 clones, 93% seen once. Sample: naive CD8+ T cells from PBMCs. The source is a man aged 18 to 29 in good health. Some clones in this sample may be carry-over from other donors' samples.

V and J are TRBV10-1 and TRBJ2-6; no clear D gene. Trimming left V 3 bases short and J 0 bases short, with 3 bases between. The germline gives CDR1 WNHNN, CDR2 SYGVQD (reference sequence). This CDR3 has 14 amino acids. The CDR3 here is CASSDDSGANVLTF. The CDR3 DNA sequence: TGCGCCAGCAGTGACGACTCTGGGGCCAACGTCCTGACTTTC.

This clone has more than one count but fewer than ten. This chain connects TRBV10-1 to TRBJ2-7; D is unresolved. The CDR3 extends over 12 amino acids. Trimming took off 4 bases at V and 3 bases at J, with 7 bases between the two ends. Per germline, CDR1 WNHNN and CDR2 SYGVQD (reference sequence). As DNA, the CDR3 is TGCGCCAGCAGTGGGAAGGGCTACGAGCAGTACTTC. Residues: CASSGKGYEQYF.

This chain links TRBV7-9 with TRBJ2-7, with 7 positions matching TRBD2. V was clipped by 2 bases and J by 2 bases; unmatched bases: 6. CDR1 and CDR2 (germline): SEHNR, FQNEAQ (reference sequence). The CDR3 spans 15 residues. CDR3 in amino acids: CASSLRTGTTYEQYF. The CDR3 coding sequence is TGTGCCAGCAGCTTAAGGACCGGGACTACCTACGAGCAGTACTTC.

The chain joins TRBV7-9 to TRBJ2-5; D is perhaps TRBD1 or TRBD2 (6 bases each). Between the trimmed V and J ends, which lost 6 bases and 5 bases, there was a span of 13 bases. Germline CDR1 SEHNR, CDR2 FQNEAQ (reference sequence). The CDR3 contains 13 residues. CDR3 in amino acids: CASSWGLAETQYF. The CDR3 nucleotides are TGTGCCAGCAGTTGGGGGCTAGCGGAGACCCAGTACTTC.

V and J are TRBV19 and TRBJ2-3, with a weak D call TRBD1 (5 bases). CDR3 length: 19 amino acids. Trimming removed 1 base from V and 0 bases from J, with 20 bases in between. From germline, CDR1 is LNHDA and CDR2 SQIVND (reference sequence). CDR3 sequence: CASSIGPAGISASTDTQYF. The DNA for the CDR3 is TGTGCCAGTAGTATAGGTCCGGCAGGGATATCCGCTAGCACAGATACGCAGTATTTT. The complete variable domain, with remaining parts taken from reference TRBV19 and TRBJ2-3, reads DGGITQSPKYLFRKEGQNVTLSCEQNLNHDAMYWYRQDPGQGLRLIYYSQIVNDFQKGDIAEGYSVSREKKESFPLTVTSAQKNPTAFYLCASSIGPAGISASTDTQYFGPGTRLTVL.

In regard to this clone: A junction end diverges from the germline sequence, so it may reflect a read error. The chain links TRBV7-4 to TRBJ1-2, with 7 bases lining up with TRBD1. Germline V CDR1 and CDR2: SGHVT, SQSDAQ. The CDR3 length is 21 residues. Written as DNA, the CDR3 is TGTGCCAGCAGCATAGCCTTTTTCCTTGAGGGGGCGGATAATCCCCTCCTTAGCTACACCTTC. Its translation is CASSIAFFLEGADNPLLSYTF.

This chain uses TRBV29-1 with TRBJ2-7; D remains unclear. CDR1 SQVTM and CDR2 ANQGSEA come from the germline V gene. Deletions cut 5 bases from V and 1 base from J, with 12 bases between. The CDR3 extends over 13 amino acids. CDR3 nucleotide sequence: TGCAGCGTTATTACACGAAAGTCCTACGAGCAGTACTTC. Encoded protein: CSVITRKSYEQYF.

The rearrangement links TRBV11-1 to TRBJ2-7, with D possibly TRBD1 on 5 matching bases. Deletions cut 4 bases from V and 2 bases from J, with 12 bases between. This CDR3 contains 14 residues. Per germline, CDR1 SGHAT and CDR2 FQDESV (reference sequence). The CDR3 region has the DNA TGTGCCAGCAGCTCCCCCCAGGGCGCCTACGAGCAGTACTTC. Amino acid sequence: CASSSPQGAYEQYF.

V and J are TRBV6-5 and TRBJ2-5; weak D call: TRBD2 (5 bases). Trimming took 4 bases from V and 5 from J, leaving 20 bases between them. Germline loops: CDR1 MNHEY, CDR2 SVGAGI. The CDR3 is 16 residues long. CDR3 loop: CASSFWATRGWETQYF. DNA for the CDR3: TGTGCCAGCAGTTTCTGGGCAACCCGCGGGTGGGAGACCCAGTACTTC.

This clone was detected once. The V and J genes are TRBV6-5 and TRBJ2-7, with D possibly TRBD1 on 5 matching bases. The CDR3 is 14 amino acids. The germline V and J ends were trimmed by 2 bases and 0 bases, with 8 bases remaining between them. CDR1 and CDR2 from the germline V gene are MNHEY and SVGAGI. CDR3 nucleotides: TGTGCCAGCAGTTACACGGACAACTCCTACGAGCAGTACTTC. Its translation is CASSYTDNSYEQYF.

The genes are TRBV5-1 and TRBJ2-3; 10 positions agree with TRBD2. This CDR3 has 16 amino acids. With V trimmed by 4 bases and J by 5 bases, 10 bases remained unmatched. Germline V lookup: CDR1 SGHRS, CDR2 YFSETQ. The CDR3 region is CASSDLGSGRVDTQYF. In DNA form, the CDR3 reads TGCGCCAGCAGCGACCTGGGCAGCGGGAGGGTAGATACGCAGTATTTT.

J is TRBJ2-7 and V is TRBV5-6, with TRBD1 matching over 7 bases. The CDR3 extends over 14 amino acids. The germline V gene has CDR1 SGHDT and CDR2 YYEEEE. V was clipped by 2 bases and J by 2 bases; unmatched bases: 4. The CDR3 region has the DNA TGTGCCAGCAGCTTTAGGGGGCCGGCCTACGAGCAGTACTTC. Its protein is CASSFRGPAYEQYF. The complete variable domain, with remaining parts taken from reference TRBV5-6 and TRBJ2-7, reads DAGVTQSPTHLIKTRGQQVTLRCSPKSGHDTVSWYQQALGQGPQFIFQYYEEEERQRGNFPDRFSGHQFPNYSSELNVNALLLGDSALYLCASSFRGPAYEQYFGPGTRLTVT.

This clone occurred a few times. Distinct nucleotide sequences in the sample also encode this CDR3. V and J are TRBV11-2 and TRBJ1-1; D gene uncertain. Germline CDR1 is SGHAT and CDR2 is FQNNGV. V lost 1 base, J lost 1 base, and 4 bases lay in between. This CDR3 is 13 amino acids long. CDR3 nucleotides: TGTGCCAGCAGCTTAGGAACGAACACTGAAGCTTTCTTT. This sequence encodes CASSLGTNTEAFF.

This clone appeared a single time. Other DNA sequences from this sample encode an identical CDR3 as well. The rearrangement links TRBV19 to TRBJ1-2; D gene unclear. This CDR3 contains 13 residues. The V end was cut by 3 bases, the J end by 4 bases, with 9 bases between. Germline assignment: CDR1 LNHDA and CDR2 SQIVND (reference sequence). The CDR3 region has the DNA TGTGCCAGTAGTATTCGGACCGCCTATGGCTACACCTTC. Protein: CASSIRTAYGYTF.

The V and J genes are TRBV7-9 and TRBJ1-5, with a weak D call TRBD1 (6 bases). Germline lookup yields CDR1 SEHNR and CDR2 FQNEAQ (reference sequence). The ends were cut back, 5 bases at V and 5 bases at J, with 19 bases in the middle. The CDR3 extends over 16 amino acids. The DNA for the CDR3 is TGTGCCAGCAGCGGTAAAGGAGGGGGTGCGGATCAGCCCCAGCATTTT. Protein product: CASSGKGGGADQPQHF.

This clone showed up just once. The chain links TRBV28 to TRBJ2-1; no reliable D call. This CDR3 has 14 residues. Trimming stripped 3 bases from V and 5 bases from J, with 11 bases between. Germline V gene sequence: CDR1 MDHEN, CDR2 SYDVKM. CDR3 bases: TGTGCCAGCAGTTTTTTGGGTCGGGACAATGAGCAGTTCTTC. Residues: CASSFLGRDNEQFF.

The rearrangement joins TRBV30 to TRBJ1-1; D perhaps matches TRBD1 (6 bases). CDR3 length: 18 amino acids. V lost 2 bases and J 4 bases, leaving 26 bases between the germline ends. Germline-derived CDR1 and CDR2 are GTSNPN and SVGIG (reference sequence). CDR3 region: CAWSRSGGRGLFGTEAFF. CDR3 DNA sequence: TGTGCCTGGAGTAGGAGCGGGGGGCGAGGACTTTTTGGCACTGAAGCTTTCTTT.